This T cell receptor (beta chain) emerged from a study of cytomegalovirus exposure and HLA in healthy donors. Primers for the PCR totalled 60 Vbeta and 13 Jbeta. Using immunoSEQ multiplex PCR, the repertoire was profiled, and TCRdb retains in-frame clones only, with some absent. The table has around 90,000 clones, approximately 68% seen once; the top ten hold more than 5%. Study results and caveats: It is likely that the observed cluster of highly shared sequence variants was a sequencing artifact.

This clone was detected once. The antigen is not known. The germline CDR1 and CDR2 sequences are GTSNPN and SVGIG (reference sequence). Trimming stripped 0 bases from V and 7 bases from J, with 9 bases between. There are 12 residues in the CDR3. The V and J genes are TRBV30 and TRBJ1-1, with D possibly matching TRBD1 (5 bases). The clonotype comes from a boy under 18 in good health and CMV-seropositive. Sequencing input: PBMCs. CDR3 sequence reads: CAWSVIRGEAFF. In DNA, the CDR3 is TGTGCCTGGAGTGTAATAAGGGGTGAAGCTTTCTTT.